This T cell receptor beta chain was recorded in a study of T cells in Graves' hyperthyroidism and ophthalmopathy. Germline CDR1 SGHTS, CDR2 YDEGEE. V dropped 2 bases and J dropped 8 bases, with 13 bases sitting between them. The CDR3 has 13 residues. Only a few counts were recorded for this clonotype. Researchers took RNA transcripts and amplified the TCR beta CDR3 regions from them. The HTBI primer set served for first-round RT-PCR of the TCR CDR3. MiXCR, run by TCRdb on the multiplex PCR reads, gives a single entry per CDR3 protein. The table includes around 620,000 distinct CDR3 sequences, 15% to 20% detected once.

The gene calls are TRBV5-8 and TRBJ1-2; D unclear. The sequence came from a woman younger than 45 with Graves' hyperthyroidism. Sequencing used blood. The DNA for the CDR3 is TGTGCCAGCAGCTTCGAAGGCCTCGAAGGCTACACCTTC. As protein: CASSFEGLEGYTF.